In its sample, the clone carrying this TCR beta chain was seen many times. What it recognizes is unknown. Trimming took off 2 bases at V and 6 bases at J, with 11 bases between the two ends. Germline assignment: CDR1 SGHTA and CDR2 FQGNSA. The CDR3 is 14 residues long. The source of the sample is a study of response to subunit inactivated influenza vaccine. Findings of the study overall: A suggestion made by the authors is that each seasonal influenza vaccination recruits few new T cells.

TCRdb ran MiXCR on the RT-PCR reads and lists one entry per CDR3 protein. This sample has around 530,000 distinct CDR3 sequences, with 16% found just once. This sequence joins TRBV7-2 and TRBJ1-5, with D possibly matching TRBD1 (5 bases). The sample consisted of CD4+ T cells sorted from PBMCs, taken about 23 months after vaccination. The sequence was obtained from a man between 50 and 69 years old who received an inactivated influenza vaccine. CDR3 loop: CASSLQGRSQPQHF. CDR3 in DNA: TGTGCCAGCAGCTTACAGGGCCGGAGTCAGCCCCAGCATTTT. The full variable domain, in which reference TRBV7-2 and TRBJ1-5 provide the parts outside the CDR3, is GAGVSQSPSNKVTEKGKDVELRCDPISGHTALYWYRQSLGQGLEFLIYFQGNSAPDKSGLPSDRFSAERTGGSVSTLTIQRTQQEDSAVYLCASSLQGRSQPQHFGDGTRLSIL.